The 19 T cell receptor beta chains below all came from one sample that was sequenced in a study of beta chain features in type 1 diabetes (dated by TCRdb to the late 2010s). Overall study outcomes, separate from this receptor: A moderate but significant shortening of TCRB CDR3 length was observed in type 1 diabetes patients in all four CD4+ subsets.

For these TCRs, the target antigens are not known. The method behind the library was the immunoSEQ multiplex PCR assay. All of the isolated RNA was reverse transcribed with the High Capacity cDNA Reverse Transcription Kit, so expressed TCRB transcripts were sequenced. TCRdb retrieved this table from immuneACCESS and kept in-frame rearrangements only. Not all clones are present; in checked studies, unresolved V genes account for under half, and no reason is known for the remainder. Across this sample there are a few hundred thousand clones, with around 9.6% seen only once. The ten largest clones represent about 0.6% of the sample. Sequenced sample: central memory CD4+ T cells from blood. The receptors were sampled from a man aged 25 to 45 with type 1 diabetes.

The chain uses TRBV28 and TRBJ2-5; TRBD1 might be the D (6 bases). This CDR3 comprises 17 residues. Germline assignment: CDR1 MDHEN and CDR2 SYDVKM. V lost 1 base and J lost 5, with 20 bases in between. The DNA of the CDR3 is TGTGCCAGCAGTTTATTAGATTATCGGTCAGGGGCCGAGACCCAGTACTTC. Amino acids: CASSLLDYRSGAETQYF.

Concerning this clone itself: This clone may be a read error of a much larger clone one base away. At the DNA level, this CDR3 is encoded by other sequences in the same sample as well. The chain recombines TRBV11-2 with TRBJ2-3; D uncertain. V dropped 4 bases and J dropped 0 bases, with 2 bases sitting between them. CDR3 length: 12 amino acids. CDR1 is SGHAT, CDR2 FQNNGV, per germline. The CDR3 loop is CASSYSTDTQYF. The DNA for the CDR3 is TGTGCCAGCAGCTACAGCACAGATACGCAGTATTTT.

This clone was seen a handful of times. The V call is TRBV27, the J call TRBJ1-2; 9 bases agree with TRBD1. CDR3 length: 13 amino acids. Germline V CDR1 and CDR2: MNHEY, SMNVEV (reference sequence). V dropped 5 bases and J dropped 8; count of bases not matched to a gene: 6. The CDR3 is CASSPQGASGYTF. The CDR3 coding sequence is TGTGCCAGCAGTCCACAGGGGGCGTCGGGCTACACCTTC.

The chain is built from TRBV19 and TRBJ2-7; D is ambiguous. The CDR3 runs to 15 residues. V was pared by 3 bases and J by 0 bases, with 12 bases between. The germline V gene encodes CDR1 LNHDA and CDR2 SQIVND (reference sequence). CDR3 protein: CASSMRRQSSYEQYF. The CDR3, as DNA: TGTGCCAGTAGTATGCGGCGGCAAAGCTCCTACGAGCAGTACTTC.

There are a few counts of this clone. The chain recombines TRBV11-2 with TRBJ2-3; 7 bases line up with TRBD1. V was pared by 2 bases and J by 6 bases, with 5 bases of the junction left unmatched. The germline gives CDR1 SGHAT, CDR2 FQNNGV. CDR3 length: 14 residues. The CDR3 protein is CASSLSTGPDTQYF. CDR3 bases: TGTGCCAGCAGCTTATCGACAGGGCCGGATACGCAGTATTTT. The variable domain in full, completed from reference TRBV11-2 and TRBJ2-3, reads EAGVAQSPRYKIIEKRQSVAFWCNPISGHATLYWYQQILGQGPKLLIQFQNNGVVDDSQLPKDRFSAERLKGVDSTLKIQPAKLEDSAVYLCASSLSTGPDTQYFGPGTRLTVL.

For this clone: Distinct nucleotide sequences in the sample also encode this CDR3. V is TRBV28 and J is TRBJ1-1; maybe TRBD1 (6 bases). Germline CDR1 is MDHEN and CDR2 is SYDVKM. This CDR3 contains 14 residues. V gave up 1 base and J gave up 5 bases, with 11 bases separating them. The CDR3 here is CASSLSQGGTEAFF. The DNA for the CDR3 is TGTGCCAGCAGTTTATCACAGGGAGGAACTGAAGCTTTCTTT.

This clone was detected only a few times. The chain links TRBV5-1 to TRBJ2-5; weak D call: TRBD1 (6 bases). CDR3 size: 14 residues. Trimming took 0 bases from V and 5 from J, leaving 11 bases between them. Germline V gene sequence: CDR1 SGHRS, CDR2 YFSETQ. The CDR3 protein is CASSLAEQGETQYF. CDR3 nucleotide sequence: TGCGCCAGCAGCTTGGCCGAACAGGGCGAGACCCAGTACTTC.

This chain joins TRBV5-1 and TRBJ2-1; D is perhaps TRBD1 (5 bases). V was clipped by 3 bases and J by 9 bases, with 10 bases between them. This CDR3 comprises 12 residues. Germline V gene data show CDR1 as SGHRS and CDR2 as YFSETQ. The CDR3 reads CASSSRVTEQFF. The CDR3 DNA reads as TGCGCCAGCAGCTCCAGGGTGACTGAGCAGTTCTTC.

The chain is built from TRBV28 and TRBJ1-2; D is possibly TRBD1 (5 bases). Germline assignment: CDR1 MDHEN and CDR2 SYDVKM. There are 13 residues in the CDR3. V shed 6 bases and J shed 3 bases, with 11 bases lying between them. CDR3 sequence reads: CASRYGGDYGYTF. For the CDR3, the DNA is TGTGCCAGCAGGTACGGAGGGGACTATGGCTACACCTTC.

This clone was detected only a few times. CDR3 sequence (DNA): TGTGCCAGCAGCTTATCGGGGTTCGATTTTGAAGCTTTCTTT. Protein: CASSLSGFDFEAFF. The chain carries TRBV7-9 and TRBJ1-1; D gene unclear. CDR3 length equals 14 residues. Germline V gives CDR1 SEHNR, CDR2 FQNEAQ (reference sequence). Trimming cost V 2 bases and J 7 bases, with 14 bases left between them.

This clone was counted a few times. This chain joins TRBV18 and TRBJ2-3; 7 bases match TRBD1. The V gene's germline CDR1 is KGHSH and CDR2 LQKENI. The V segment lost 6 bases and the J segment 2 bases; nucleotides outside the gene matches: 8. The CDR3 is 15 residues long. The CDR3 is CASSIGDSNTDTQYF. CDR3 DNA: TGTGCCAGCTCCATTGGGGACAGCAACACAGATACGCAGTATTTT.

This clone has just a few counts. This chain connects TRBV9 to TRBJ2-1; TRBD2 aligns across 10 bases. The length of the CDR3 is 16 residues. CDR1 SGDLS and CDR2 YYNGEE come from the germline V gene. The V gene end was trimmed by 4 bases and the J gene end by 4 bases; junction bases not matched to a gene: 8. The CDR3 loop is CASSHLRTSGYNEQFF. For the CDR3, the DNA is TGTGCCAGCAGCCACCTACGGACTAGCGGTTACAATGAGCAGTTCTTC. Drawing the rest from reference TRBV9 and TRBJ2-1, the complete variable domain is DSGVTQTPKHLITATGQRVTLRCSPRSGDLSVYWYQQSLDQGLQFLIQYYNGEERAKGNILERFSAQQFPDLHSELNLSSLELGDSALYFCASSHLRTSGYNEQFFGPGTRLTVL.

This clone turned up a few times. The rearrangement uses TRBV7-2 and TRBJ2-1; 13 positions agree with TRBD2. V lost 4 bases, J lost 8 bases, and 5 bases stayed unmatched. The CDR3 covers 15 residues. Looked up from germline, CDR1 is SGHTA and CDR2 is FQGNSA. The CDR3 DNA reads TGTGCCAGCAGCTGGGGACTAGCGGGGCTCGATGAGCAGTTCTTC. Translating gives CASSWGLAGLDEQFF.

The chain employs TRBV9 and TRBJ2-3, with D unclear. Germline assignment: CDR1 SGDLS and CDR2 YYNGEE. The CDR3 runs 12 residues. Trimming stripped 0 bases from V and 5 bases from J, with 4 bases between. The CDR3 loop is CASSVGQDTQYF. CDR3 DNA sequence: TGTGCCAGCAGCGTAGGACAAGATACGCAGTATTTT.

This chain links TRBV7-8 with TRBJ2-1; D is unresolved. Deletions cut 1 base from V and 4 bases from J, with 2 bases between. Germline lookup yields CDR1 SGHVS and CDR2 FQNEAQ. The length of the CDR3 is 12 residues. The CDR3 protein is CASSLVYNEQFF. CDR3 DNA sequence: TGTGCCAGCAGCTTAGTATACAATGAGCAGTTCTTC. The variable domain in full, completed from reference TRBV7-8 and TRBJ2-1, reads GAGVSQSPRYKVAKRGQDVALRCDPISGHVSLFWYQQALGQGPEFLTYFQNEAQLDKSGLPSDRFFAERPEGSVSTLKIQRTQQEDSAVYLCASSLVYNEQFFGPGTRLTVL.

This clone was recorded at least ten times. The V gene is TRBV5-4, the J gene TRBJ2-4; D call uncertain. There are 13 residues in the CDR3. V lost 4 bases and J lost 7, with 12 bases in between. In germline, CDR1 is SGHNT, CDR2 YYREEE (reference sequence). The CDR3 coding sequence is TGTGCCAGCAGCCCCGAGGCCCCTAACATTCAGTACTTC. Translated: CASSPEAPNIQYF.

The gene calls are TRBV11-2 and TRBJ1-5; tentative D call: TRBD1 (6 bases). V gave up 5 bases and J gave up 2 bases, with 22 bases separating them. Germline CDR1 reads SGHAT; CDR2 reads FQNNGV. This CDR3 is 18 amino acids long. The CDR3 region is CASSQDRGGDRGNQPQHF. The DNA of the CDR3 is TGTGCCAGCAGCCAAGATCGTGGGGGCGATCGGGGCAATCAGCCCCAGCATTTT.

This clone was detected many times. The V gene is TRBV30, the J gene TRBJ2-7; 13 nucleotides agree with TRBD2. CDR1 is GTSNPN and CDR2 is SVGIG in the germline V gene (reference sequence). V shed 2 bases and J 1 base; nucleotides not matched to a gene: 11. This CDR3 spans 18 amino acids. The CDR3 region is CAWSPPGLAGSKSYEQYF. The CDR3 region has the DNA TGTGCCTGGAGTCCACCGGGACTAGCGGGGTCAAAGTCCTACGAGCAGTACTTC.

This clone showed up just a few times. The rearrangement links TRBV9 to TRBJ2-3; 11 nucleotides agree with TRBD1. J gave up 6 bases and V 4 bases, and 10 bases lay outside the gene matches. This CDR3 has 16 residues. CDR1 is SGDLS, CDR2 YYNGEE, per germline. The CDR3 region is CASSLSGQGARDTQYF. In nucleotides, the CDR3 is TGTGCCAGCAGCCTTAGCGGACAGGGGGCCAGGGATACGCAGTATTTT.